These 4 T cell receptor beta chains came from one sample sequenced in a study of blood T cells in healthy people across ages (dated by TCRdb to the mid-2010s). The library was obtained by 5' RACE. Data came from an Illumina HiSeq 2500. A second roughly 6 to 11 cycle PCR used a sample-barcoded 5' primer and a J-beta primer mix. The raw public reads went through TCRdb reprocessing: fastp at Q25, MiXCR clone calling, in-frame beta chains kept. Under each unique CDR3 protein, matching rows form one entry showing the most common genes and DNA. This sample comprises 650,000 to 800,000 distinct CDR3 sequences, around 45% of them detected only once. About 19% of the sample is in the top ten clones. The sequencing input was blood. These receptors all stem from a man between 60 and 75 years old in good health.

This clonotype was observed once. The chain uses TRBV6-1 and TRBJ2-2; 7 nucleotides match TRBD1. Germline values: CDR1 MNHNS, CDR2 SASEGT. The CDR3 spans 15 residues. Trimming removed 4 bases from V and 6 bases from J; junction bases left unmatched: 8. CDR3 coding DNA: TGTGCCAGCAGTGCTCGACAGGGTCCCCCCGGGGAGCTGTTTTTT. It yields the protein CASSARQGPPGELFF.

The chain combines TRBV12-3 or TRBV12-4 with TRBJ2-5; D perhaps matches TRBD2 (6 bases). CDR3 size: 13 residues. V dropped 3 bases and J dropped 7 bases, with 12 bases sitting between them. The chain's CDR3 is CASSLGEGGTQYF. Here the CDR3 DNA reads TGTGCCAGCAGTTTGGGTGAGGGAGGGACCCAGTACTTC.

To note about this clonotype: One end of the junction does not line up with germline, which may come from a read error. The V call is TRBV7-2, the J call TRBJ1-1, with a possible D match to TRBD1 (5 bases). The germline gives CDR1 SGHTA, CDR2 FQGNSA. This CDR3 contains 15 residues. CDR3 region: CASGQGPVAHTEVFF. For the CDR3, the DNA is TGTGCCAGCGGCCAGGGCCCTGTTGCTCACACTGAAGTTTTCTTT.

The rearrangement links TRBV5-1 to TRBJ2-6; 9 positions agree with TRBD1. This CDR3 has 17 amino acids. CDR1 and CDR2 from the germline V gene are SGHRS and YFSETQ. V shed 4 bases, J shed 2 bases, and the junction held 7 bases outside the gene matches. The CDR3: CASSGRDRVTGANVLTF. CDR3 coding DNA: TGCGCCAGCAGCGGCCGGGACAGGGTCACTGGGGCCAACGTCCTGACTTTC.